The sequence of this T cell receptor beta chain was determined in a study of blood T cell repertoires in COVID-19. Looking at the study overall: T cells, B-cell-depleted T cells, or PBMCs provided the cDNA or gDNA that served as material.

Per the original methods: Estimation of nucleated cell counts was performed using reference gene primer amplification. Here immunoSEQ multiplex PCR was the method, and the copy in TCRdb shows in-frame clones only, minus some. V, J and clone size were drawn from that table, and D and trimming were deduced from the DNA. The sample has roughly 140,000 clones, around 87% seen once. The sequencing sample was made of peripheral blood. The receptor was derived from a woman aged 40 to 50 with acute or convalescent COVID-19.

DNA of the CDR3: TGTGCCAGTAGTATATTAAGGGAGGGCAATCAGCCCCAGCATTTT. As protein: CASSILREGNQPQHF. V and J are TRBV19 and TRBJ1-5; D is ambiguous. Trimming left V 2 bases short and J 2 bases short, with 10 bases between. Germline CDR1 is LNHDA and CDR2 is SQIVND (reference sequence). CDR3 length: 15 residues.